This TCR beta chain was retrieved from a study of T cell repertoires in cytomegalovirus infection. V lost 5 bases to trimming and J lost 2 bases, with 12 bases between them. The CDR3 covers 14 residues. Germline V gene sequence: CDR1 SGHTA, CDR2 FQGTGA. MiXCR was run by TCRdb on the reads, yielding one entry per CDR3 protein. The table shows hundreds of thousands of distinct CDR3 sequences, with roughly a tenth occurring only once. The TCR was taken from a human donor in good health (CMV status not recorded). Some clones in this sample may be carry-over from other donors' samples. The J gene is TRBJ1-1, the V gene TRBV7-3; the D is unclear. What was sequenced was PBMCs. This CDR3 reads CASSTQGRNTEAFF. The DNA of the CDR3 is TGTGCCAGCAGCACACAAGGGCGAAACACTGAAGCTTTCTTT.